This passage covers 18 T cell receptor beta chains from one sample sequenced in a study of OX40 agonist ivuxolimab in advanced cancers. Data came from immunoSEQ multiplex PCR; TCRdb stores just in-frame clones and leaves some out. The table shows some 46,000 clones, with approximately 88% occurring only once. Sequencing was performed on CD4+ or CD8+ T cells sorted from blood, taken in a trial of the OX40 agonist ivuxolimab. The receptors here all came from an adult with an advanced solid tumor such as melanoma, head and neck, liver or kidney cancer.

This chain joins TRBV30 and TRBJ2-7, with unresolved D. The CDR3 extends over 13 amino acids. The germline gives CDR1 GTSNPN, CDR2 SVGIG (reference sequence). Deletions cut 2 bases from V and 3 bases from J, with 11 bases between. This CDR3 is CAWSTGSLYEQYF. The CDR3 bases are TGTGCCTGGAGTACGGGCAGTCTCTACGAGCAGTACTTC.

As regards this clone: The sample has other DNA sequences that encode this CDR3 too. CDR3 region: CASSVEGGNTEAFF. CDR3 bases: TGTGCCAGCAGCGTAGAGGGGGGGAACACTGAAGCTTTCTTT. The gene calls are TRBV9 and TRBJ1-1, with D possibly matching TRBD1 (6 bases). Germline CDR1 and CDR2: SGDLS and YYNGEE. V was clipped by 0 bases and J by 1 base, with 7 bases between them. The CDR3 has 14 amino acids.

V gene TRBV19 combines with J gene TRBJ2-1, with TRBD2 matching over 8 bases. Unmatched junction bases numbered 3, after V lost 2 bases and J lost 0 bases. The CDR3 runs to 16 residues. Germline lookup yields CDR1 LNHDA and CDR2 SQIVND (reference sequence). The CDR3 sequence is CASSITGGDSYNEQFF. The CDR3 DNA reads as TGTGCCAGTAGTATAACGGGAGGGGACTCCTACAATGAGCAGTTCTTC.

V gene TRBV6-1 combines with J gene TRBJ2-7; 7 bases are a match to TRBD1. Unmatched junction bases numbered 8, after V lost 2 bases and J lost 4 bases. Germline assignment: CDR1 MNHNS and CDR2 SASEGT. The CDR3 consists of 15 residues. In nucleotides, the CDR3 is TGTGCCAGCAGTGAAAAGTGGACAGGTTTGTACGAGCAGTACTTC. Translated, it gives CASSEKWTGLYEQYF.

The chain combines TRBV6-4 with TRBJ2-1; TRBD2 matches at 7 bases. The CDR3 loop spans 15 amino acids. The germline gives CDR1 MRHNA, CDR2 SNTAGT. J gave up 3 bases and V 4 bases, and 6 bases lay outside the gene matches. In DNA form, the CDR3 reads TGTGCCAGCAGTGTTGGGCTAGCGGACTACAATGAGCAGTTCTTC. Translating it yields CASSVGLADYNEQFF.

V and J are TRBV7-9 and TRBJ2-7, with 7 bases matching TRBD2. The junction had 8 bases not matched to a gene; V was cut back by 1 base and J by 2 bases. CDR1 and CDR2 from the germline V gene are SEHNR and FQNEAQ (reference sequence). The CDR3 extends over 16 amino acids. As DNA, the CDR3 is TGTGCCAGCAGCTTAGAAGAGGCGGGAGCCACCTACGAGCAGTACTTC. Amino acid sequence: CASSLEEAGATYEQYF.

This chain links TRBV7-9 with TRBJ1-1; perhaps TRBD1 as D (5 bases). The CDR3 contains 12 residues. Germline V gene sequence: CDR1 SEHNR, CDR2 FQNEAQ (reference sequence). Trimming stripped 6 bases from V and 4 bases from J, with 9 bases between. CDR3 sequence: CASRLGGTEAFF. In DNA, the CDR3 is TGTGCCAGCAGGCTGGGGGGCACTGAAGCTTTCTTT.

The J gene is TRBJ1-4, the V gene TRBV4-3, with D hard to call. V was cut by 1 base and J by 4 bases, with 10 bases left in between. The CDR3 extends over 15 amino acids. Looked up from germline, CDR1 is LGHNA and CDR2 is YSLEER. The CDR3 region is CASSQGQDDNEKLFF. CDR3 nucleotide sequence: TGCGCCAGCAGCCAAGGGCAGGACGATAATGAAAAACTGTTTTTT.

CDR3 bases: TGTGCCAGCAGCGTCCGGGACAGGGACATCGAGCAGTACTTC. Translation: CASSVRDRDIEQYF. The chain employs TRBV7-9 and TRBJ2-7, with 9 nucleotides matching TRBD1. This CDR3 region has 14 residues. Germline V lookup: CDR1 SEHNR, CDR2 FQNEAQ (reference sequence). Trimming at V came to 5 bases and at J to 6 bases, leaving 8 bases not matched to a gene.

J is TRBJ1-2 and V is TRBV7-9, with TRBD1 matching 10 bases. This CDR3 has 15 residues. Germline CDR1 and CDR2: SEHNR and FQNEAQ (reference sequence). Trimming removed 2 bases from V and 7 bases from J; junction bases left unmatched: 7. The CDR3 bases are TGTGCCAGCAGCTTAACCGACAGGGGGCATTTTGGCTACACCTTC. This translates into CASSLTDRGHFGYTF.

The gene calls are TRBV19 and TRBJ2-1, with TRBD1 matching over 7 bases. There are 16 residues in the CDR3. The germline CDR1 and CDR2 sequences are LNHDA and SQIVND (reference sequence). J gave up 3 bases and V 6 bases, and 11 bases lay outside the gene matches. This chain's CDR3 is CASSEWDSGYYNEQFF. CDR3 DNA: TGTGCCAGTAGCGAATGGGACAGTGGGTACTACAATGAGCAGTTCTTC.

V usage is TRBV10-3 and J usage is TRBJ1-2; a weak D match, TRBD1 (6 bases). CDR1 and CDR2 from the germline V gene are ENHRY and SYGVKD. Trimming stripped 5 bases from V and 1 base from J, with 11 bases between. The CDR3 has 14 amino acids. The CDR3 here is CAISPGAVNYGYTF. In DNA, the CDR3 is TGTGCCATCAGTCCAGGGGCAGTTAACTATGGCTACACCTTC.

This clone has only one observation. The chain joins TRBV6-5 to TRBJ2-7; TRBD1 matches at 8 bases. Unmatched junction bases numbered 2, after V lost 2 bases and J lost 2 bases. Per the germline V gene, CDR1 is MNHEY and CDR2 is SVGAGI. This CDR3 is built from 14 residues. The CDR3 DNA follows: TGTGCCAGCAGTTACGGGACAGGACCCTACGAGCAGTACTTC. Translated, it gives CASSYGTGPYEQYF.

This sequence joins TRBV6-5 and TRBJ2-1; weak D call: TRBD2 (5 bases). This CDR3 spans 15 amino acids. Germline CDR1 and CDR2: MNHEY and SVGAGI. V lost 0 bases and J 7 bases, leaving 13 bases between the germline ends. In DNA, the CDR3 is TGTGCCAGCAGTTACTCAGATGAGGGTTCGAATGAGCAGTTCTTC. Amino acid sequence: CASSYSDEGSNEQFF.

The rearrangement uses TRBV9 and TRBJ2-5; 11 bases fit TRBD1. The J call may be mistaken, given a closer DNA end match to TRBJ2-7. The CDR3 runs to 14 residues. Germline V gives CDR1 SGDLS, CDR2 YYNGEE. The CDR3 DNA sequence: TGTGCCAGCAGCGCCGGGACAGGGGGCTACGAGCAGTACTTC. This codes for CASSAGTGGYEQYF.

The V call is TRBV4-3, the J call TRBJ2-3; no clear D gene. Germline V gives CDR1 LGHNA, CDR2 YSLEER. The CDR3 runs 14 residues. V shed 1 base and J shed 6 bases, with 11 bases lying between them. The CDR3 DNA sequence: TGCGCCAGCAGCCAAGGGGTAGGCGCGGATACGCAGTATTTT. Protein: CASSQGVGADTQYF.

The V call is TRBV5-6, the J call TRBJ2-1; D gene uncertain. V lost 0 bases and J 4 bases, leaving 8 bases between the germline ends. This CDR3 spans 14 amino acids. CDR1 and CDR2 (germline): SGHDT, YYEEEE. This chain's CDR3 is CASSLDPLYNEQFF. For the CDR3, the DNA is TGTGCCAGCAGCTTGGACCCTTTGTACAATGAGCAGTTCTTC.

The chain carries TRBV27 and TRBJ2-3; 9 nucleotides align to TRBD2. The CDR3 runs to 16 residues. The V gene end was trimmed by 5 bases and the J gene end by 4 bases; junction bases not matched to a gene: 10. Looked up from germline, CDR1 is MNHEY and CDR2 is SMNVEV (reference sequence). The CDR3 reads CASSHSGSAFPDTQYF. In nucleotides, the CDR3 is TGTGCCAGCAGTCATAGCGGGAGTGCTTTCCCAGATACGCAGTATTTT.